Listed below are T cell receptor beta chains from one sample, sequenced in a study. TCRdb redid the calling of the RT-PCR reads with MiXCR, one entry per CDR3 protein. The sample yields about 680,000 distinct CDR3 sequences, approximately 15% seen once. Sequencing was carried out using memory CD4+ T cells from blood. The receptors derive from a female donor in good health, serving as a healthy control. Both conserved end residues are part of each CDR3. Each record gives: D gene, V gene, J gene, clone size, CDR3 DNA, CDR3 protein. The D gene is left open where the match is weak. Clone size, where shown, is once, few, many, or a class for clones that have expanded.

TRBD2	TRBV7-2	TRBJ2-7	many	TGTGCCAGCAGCTTAGTGGGGACTAGCGGGAGGTTCGCCTACGAGCAGTACTTC	CASSLVGTSGRFAYEQYF
TRBD1	TRBV7-2	TRBJ1-3	NA	TGTGCCAGCAGCTTAGTGGGACAGGGAAACACCATATATTTT	CASSLVGQGNTIYF
NA	TRBV6-1	TRBJ2-7	NA	TGTGCCAGCAGTGTCCCCCCCGGGACGGGAAACTACGAGCAGTACTTC	CASSVPPGTGNYEQYF
TRBD1	TRBV29-1	TRBJ2-6	many	TGCAGCATAGGACAGGGAGGGGCCAACGTCCTGACTTTC	CSIGQGGANVLTF
NA	TRBV6-6	TRBJ1-1	many	TGTGCCAGCAGATCGGACAGCCTTAACACTGAAGCTTTCTTT	CASRSDSLNTEAFF
NA	TRBV10-1	TRBJ2-1	NA	TGCGCCAGCAGTGGTCGGGTCGAGAGCAATGAGCAGTTCTTC	CASSGRVESNEQFF
TRBD2	TRBV10-3	TRBJ2-7	NA	TGTGCCACGACCCGGGGAGCGGGAGGCTCTAGCTCCTACGAGCAGTACTTC	CATTRGAGGSSSYEQYF
NA	TRBV5-8	TRBJ2-3	many	TGTGCCAGCAGCCGAATGGCTAGGACTGATACGCAGTATTTT	CASSRMARTDTQYF
NA	TRBV7-2	TRBJ2-1	NA	TGTGCCAGCAGCTTAGCGGGGGCCAGCAATGAGCAGTTCTTC	CASSLAGASNEQFF
TRBD2	TRBV29-1	TRBJ2-1	many	TGCAGCGCCCCTGGGGCTAGCGGGAGAGGTGAGCAGTTCTTC	CSAPGASGRGEQFF
TRBD2	TRBV28	TRBJ2-7	NA	TGTGCCAGCACCTCCGGCGGGAGCTCCTACGAGCAGTACTTC	CASTSGGSSYEQYF
NA	TRBV20-1	TRBJ1-6	NA	TGCAGTGCTAGGGAGCCCAATTCACCCCTCCACTTT	CSAREPNSPLHF
NA	TRBV18	TRBJ2-5	many	TGTGCCAGCTCTCCACCGGGACAAGAGACCCAGTACTTC	CASSPPGQETQYF
TRBD1	TRBV3-1	TRBJ2-1	NA	TGTGCCAGCAGCCAAGCCGGGACAGAAGTCTACAATGAGCAGTTCTTC	CASSQAGTEVYNEQFF
NA	TRBV20-1	TRBJ1-4	NA	TGCAGTGCTGGGTCGCAGGATGAAAAACTGTTTTTT	CSAGSQDEKLFF
TRBD2	TRBV6-5	TRBJ2-2	many	TGTGCCAGCAGAGAATACGATCGCGGGGGCACCGGGGAGCTGTTTTTT	CASREYDRGGTGELFF
NA	TRBV10-1	TRBJ2-1	few	TGCGCCAGCAGTGAGTCTGGGCAGGGCCCCCGGGGTGAGCAGTTCTTC	CASSESGQGPRGEQFF
NA	TRBV6-6	TRBJ2-3	few	TGTGCCAGCTCACAGCTCCAAGGAGATACGCAGTATTTT	CASSQLQGDTQYF
TRBD1	TRBV7-3	TRBJ2-1	many	TGTGCCAGCAGCCCAAGGACAGGGGGCGATGAGCAGTTCTTC	CASSPRTGGDEQFF
NA	TRBV28	TRBJ2-7	few	TGTGCCAGCAGTTTGGGAGGGGGCGTGGAGGTGTACGAGCAGTACTTC	CASSLGGGVEVYEQYF
NA	TRBV5-1	TRBJ1-4	NA	TGCGCCAGCAGCTTGCTGGGGCCAGGAGAAAAACTGTTTTTT	CASSLLGPGEKLFF
TRBD1	TRBV12-5	TRBJ2-1	NA	TGTGCTAGTGGTATCGGACAGGGGGCGAATGAGCAGTTCTTC	CASGIGQGANEQFF
NA	TRBV24-1	TRBJ2-2	NA	TGTGCCACCAGTGACTTCACCGGGGAGCTGTTTTTT	CATSDFTGELFF
NA	TRBV25-1	TRBJ2-7	many	TGTGCCAGCAGCAGCGTACAGGGCCACCCTGACGAGCAGTACTTC	CASSSVQGHPDEQYF
NA	TRBV5-1	TRBJ1-5	NA	TGCGCCAGCAGCTTGGGAGACAACAATCAGCCCCAGCATTTT	CASSLGDNNQPQHF
NA	TRBV30	TRBJ1-5	NA	TGTGCCTGGAGTGACAGGGATTTTAGCTATCAGCCCCAGCATTTT	CAWSDRDFSYQPQHF
TRBD1	TRBV6-2/TRBV6-3	TRBJ2-5	once	TGTGCCAGCAGTCCGAGGGGGCCCTCCCTCCAAGAGACCCAGTACTTC	CASSPRGPSLQETQYF
TRBD1	TRBV7-2	TRBJ1-6	NA	TGTGCCAGCAGCTTAGAGGCAGGGGGCAGGAATTCACCCCTCCACTTT	CASSLEAGGRNSPLHF
TRBD1	TRBV6-2/TRBV6-3	TRBJ2-2	few	TGTGCCAGCAGTGAAGGACAGGCCTTGAACACCGGGGAGCTGTTTTTT	CASSEGQALNTGELFF
NA	TRBV5-6	TRBJ1-5	many	TGTGCCAGCAGCTTGGGGTCCGGTTCCAATCAGCCCCAGCATTTT	CASSLGSGSNQPQHF
TRBD2	TRBV3-1	TRBJ2-7	NA	TGTGCCAGCAGCCCCTCTAGCGGGAGCCACAGCTCCTACGAGCAGTACTTC	CASSPSSGSHSSYEQYF
NA	TRBV11-2	TRBJ2-5	few	TGTGCCAGCAGCTTATTGCAATCAACTGCAGGGGAGACCCAGTACTTC	CASSLLQSTAGETQYF
NA	TRBV6-1	TRBJ2-1	many	TGTGCCAGCAGTGAAGTGAGCGAGTCGGAGCAGTTCTTC	CASSEVSESEQFF
TRBD1	TRBV6-2/TRBV6-3	TRBJ1-2	NA	TGTGCCAGCAGACCGACAGGGACAGATGGCTACACCTTC	CASRPTGTDGYTF
TRBD1	TRBV12-3/TRBV12-4	TRBJ1-5	few	TGTGCCAGCACCCAGGGGGCTAGCAATCAGCCCCAGCATTTT	CASTQGASNQPQHF
TRBD1	TRBV6-5	TRBJ2-7	NA	TGTGCCAGCAGTCCCCCGGGGACAGGGCAGAAGCAGTACTTC	CASSPPGTGQKQYF
NA	TRBV15	TRBJ1-5	NA	TGTGCCACCAGCAGTCCCACACTGCCCCAGCATTTT	CATSSPTLPQHF
NA	TRBV28	TRBJ1-1	many	TGTGCCAGCAGTCCTCTCAGTAACACTGAAGCTTTCTTT	CASSPLSNTEAFF
NA	TRBV18	TRBJ2-5	many	TGTGCCAGCTCAACTCGGGGAGAGACCCAGTACTTC	CASSTRGETQYF
NA	TRBV11-1	TRBJ1-1	NA	TGTGCCAGCAGCTTACAGGATTTCGACACTGAAGCTTTCTTT	CASSLQDFDTEAFF
NA	TRBV5-1	TRBJ1-5	NA	TGCGCCAGCAGCTTGGGGGCAGGGATGTACAATCAGCCCCAGCATTTT	CASSLGAGMYNQPQHF
TRBD2	TRBV7-9	TRBJ2-3	few	TGTGCCAGCAGCCCGCTTGAGCGGGAGGCAGATACGCAGTATTTT	CASSPLEREADTQYF
NA	TRBV27	TRBJ2-3	NA	TGTGCCAGCAGTTTCATAAAAGAGCGGGGCACAGATACGCAGTATTTT	CASSFIKERGTDTQYF